The present T cell receptor beta chain was sequenced within a study of blood T cell repertoires in COVID-19. TCRdb's table, derived via immunoSEQ multiplex PCR, lists solely in-frame clones and lacks some. The table has fewer than 700,000 clones, 85% to 90% seen once. The germline CDR1 and CDR2 sequences are SNHLY and FYNNEI. The CDR3 has 22 amino acids. J was trimmed by 2 bases and V by 4 bases; bases with no gene match: 24. J is TRBJ1-3 and V is TRBV2, with 9 nucleotides matching TRBD1. The sequencing input was peripheral blood. This receptor was identified in a woman aged 45-59 years with COVID-19, enrolled during active disease. CDR3 protein: CASSGIVGQGNGVGGPGNTIYF. The CDR3 nucleotides are TGTGCCAGCAGTGGGATTGTTGGACAGGGGAATGGAGTGGGGGGGCCTGGAAACACCATATATTTT.